This TCR beta chain was captured in a study of blood T cell repertoires in COVID-19. Background on the study: COVID-19 samples collected from the United States, Italy and Spain covered acute and convalescent phases.

This CDR3 spans 19 amino acids. J was trimmed by 1 base and V by 5 bases; bases with no gene match: 13. CDR1 and CDR2 (germline): SGHNT, YENEEA. Sequencing was performed with immunoSEQ multiplex PCR; in TCRdb, only in-frame clones are kept and a portion is missing. The data show over 150,000 clones, with about 86% seen just once and 7% held by the top ten. The sample consisted of peripheral blood. The chain joins TRBV11-3 to TRBJ2-3; 12 bases map to TRBD2. The receptor's source is a man aged 45-65 years with active or convalescent COVID-19. The CDR3 loop reads CASSLGWLAGGRGTDTQYF. The CDR3 nucleotides are TGTGCCAGCAGCCTCGGGTGGCTAGCGGGAGGGCGGGGCACAGATACGCAGTATTTT.